A single sample gave rise to the 10 T cell receptor beta chains below, sequenced in a study of OX40 agonist ivuxolimab in advanced cancers. Libraries were prepared by immunoSEQ multiplex PCR; TCRdb keeps only in-frame clonotypes and omits some of them. The repertoire holds tens of thousands of clones, with about 88% as singletons. The sequenced sample was CD4+ or CD8+ T cells sorted from blood, obtained in a trial of the OX40 agonist ivuxolimab. Receptors were obtained from an adult with an advanced solid tumor such as melanoma, head and neck, liver or kidney cancer.

This clone showed up just once. The genes are TRBV25-1 and TRBJ2-1; D is perhaps TRBD1 (5 bases). The CDR3 has 14 amino acids. V dropped 6 bases and J dropped 8 bases, with 17 bases sitting between them. Germline-derived CDR1 and CDR2 are MGHDK and SYGVNS. DNA of the CDR3: TGTGCCAGCAGGAGAGCTAGGGGCGAGCATGAGCAGTTCTTC. It is translated as CASRRARGEHEQFF. The whole variable domain, filled in from reference TRBV25-1 and TRBJ2-1, reads EADIYQTPRYLVIGTGKKITLECSQTMGHDKMYWYQQDPGMELHLIHYSYGVNSTEKGDLSSESTVSRIRTEHFPLTLESARPSHTSQYLCASRRARGEHEQFFGPGTRLTVL.

V usage is TRBV7-2 and J usage is TRBJ2-6; weak D call: TRBD1 (7 bases). This CDR3 contains 16 residues. Trimming stripped 3 bases from V and 3 bases from J, with 12 bases between. Germline V lookup: CDR1 SGHTA, CDR2 FQGNSA. The CDR3 DNA follows: TGTGCCAGCAGCTTGGAGGGGGCAAGTGGGGCCAACGTCCTGACTTTC. This translates into CASSLEGASGANVLTF.

The chain couples TRBV19 to TRBJ2-5, with 7 bases fitting TRBD2. Trimming took 4 bases from V and 1 from J; bases not matched to a gene: 6. CDR3 length: 15 amino acids. Germline CDR1 and CDR2: LNHDA and SQIVND (reference sequence). CDR3 in amino acids: CASSKRRETQETQYF. DNA for the CDR3: TGTGCCAGTAGTAAACGGCGGGAGACCCAAGAGACCCAGTACTTC.

In regard to this clone: One end of the junction does not line up with germline, which may come from a read error. This sample includes further DNA sequences coding for the same CDR3. The chain uses TRBV7-2 and TRBJ2-1, with D hard to call. The germline V gene encodes CDR1 SGHTA and CDR2 FQGNSA. The CDR3 loop spans 15 amino acids. The CDR3 DNA sequence: TGTGCCAGCAGTTTAGCAGTTGGGCTCTACAATGAGCAGTTCTTC. It translates to CASSLAVGLYNEQFF.

This chain links TRBV6-5 with TRBJ1-2; the D gene is possibly TRBD1 (6 bases). The CDR3 runs to 14 residues. The V and J ends lost 4 bases and 4 bases respectively, with 13 bases between them. From germline, CDR1 is MNHEY and CDR2 SVGAGI. The CDR3 reads CASSLSTGIYGYTF. CDR3 nucleotide sequence: TGTGCCAGCAGTTTAAGCACAGGGATCTATGGCTACACCTTC.

The chain employs TRBV19 and TRBJ1-1, with 7 bases that match TRBD1. The germline V gene encodes CDR1 LNHDA and CDR2 SQIVND (reference sequence). J was trimmed by 5 bases and V by 5 bases; bases with no gene match: 5. This CDR3 is built from 13 residues. The CDR3 spells CASSYKTGTEAFF. Here the CDR3 DNA reads TGTGCCAGTAGTTATAAGACAGGGACTGAAGCTTTCTTT.

The DNA for the CDR3 is TGTGCCATCAGTGAAGGACTAGCGGCGGCTGAGCAGTTCTTC. Translated, it gives CAISEGLAAAEQFF. The gene calls are TRBV10-3 and TRBJ2-1, with 10 bases aligning to TRBD2. Unmatched junction bases numbered 5, after V lost 3 bases and J lost 9 bases. The CDR3 totals 14 residues. The germline V gene has CDR1 ENHRY and CDR2 SYGVKD.

The chain combines TRBV7-2 with TRBJ1-5; TRBD1 agrees at 7 bases. The CDR3 length is 16 residues. The junction had 5 bases not matched to a gene; V was cut back by 1 base and J by 2 bases. Germline CDR1 is SGHTA and CDR2 is FQGNSA. CDR3 nucleotide sequence: TGTGCCAGCAGCTTAGGAACAGGGGTCGGCAATCAGCCCCAGCATTTT. It is translated as CASSLGTGVGNQPQHF.

The rearrangement links TRBV12-5 to TRBJ2-1; 10 nucleotides agree with TRBD2. J gave up 3 bases and V 3 bases, and 5 bases lay outside the gene matches. The length of the CDR3 is 16 residues. Germline V gene data show CDR1 as LGHNT and CDR2 as FRNRAP. The DNA for the CDR3 is TGTGCTAGTGGTTTCAAAGCGGGGGGGGACTACAATGAGCAGTTCTTC. It specifies CASGFKAGGDYNEQFF.

Only a few counts were recorded for this clone. The chain is built from TRBV30 and TRBJ1-5; 8 nucleotides match TRBD1. V shed 2 bases, J shed 6 bases, and the junction held 3 bases outside the gene matches. The CDR3 sequence is 13 residues long. Germline V CDR1 and CDR2: GTSNPN, SVGIG (reference sequence). CDR3 sequence: CAWSSTGAQPQHF. CDR3 DNA sequence: TGTGCCTGGAGTTCGACAGGGGCTCAGCCCCAGCATTTT.